A single sample gave rise to the 25 T cell receptor beta chains below, sequenced in a study of blood T cell repertoires in COVID-19. TCRdb keeps only in-frame clones here, not all; method: immunoSEQ multiplex PCR. This sample has around 470,000 clones, with 89% found just once. What was sequenced was peripheral blood. The receptors were gathered from a man younger than 35 with COVID-19, enrolled during active disease.

DNA for the CDR3: TGCGCCAGCAGCCAAGACTTCCGGCAGGGCAGCTCCTACGAGCAGTACTTC. This gives the protein CASSQDFRQGSSYEQYF. The V gene is TRBV4-1, the J gene TRBJ2-7, with D perhaps TRBD1 (5 bases). The V end was cut by 0 bases, the J end by 0 bases, with 15 bases between. CDR1 is MGHRA and CDR2 is YSYEKL in the germline V gene. The CDR3 is 17 residues long.

The J gene is TRBJ1-2, the V gene TRBV18; the match to TRBD1 covers 10 bases. The CDR3 consists of 20 residues. Germline V gene data show CDR1 as KGHSH and CDR2 as LQKENI. Germline trimming cut 6 bases from V and 1 base from J; bases unmatched to any gene: 20. The CDR3, as DNA: TGTGCCAGCTCCAGAGGACAGGGGGTGTTAAGTCCGAGCATTAACTATGGCTACACCTTC. Its protein product is CASSRGQGVLSPSINYGYTF. Looking up the rest from reference TRBV18 and TRBJ1-2 gives the full variable domain: NAGVMQNPRHLVRRRGQEARLRCSPMKGHSHVYWYRQLPEEGLKFMVYLQKENIIDESGMPKERFSAEFPKEGPSILRIQQVVRGDSAAYFCASSRGQGVLSPSINYGYTFGSGTRLTVV.

Of note for this clone: This CDR3 is also generated by other DNA sequences in the sample. The CDR3 loop reads CATSRGGGNEQFF. As DNA, the CDR3 is TGTGCCACCAGCCGCGGGGGCGGCAATGAGCAGTTCTTC. The rearrangement links TRBV24-1 to TRBJ2-1, with a weak D call TRBD2 (7 bases). Germline V gene data show CDR1 as KGHDR and CDR2 as SFDVKD. CDR3 length equals 13 residues. V gave up 7 bases and J gave up 6 bases, with 12 bases separating them.

This clone was counted only a few times. The chain uses TRBV2 and TRBJ1-6; 9 bases match TRBD1. The germline V gene has CDR1 SNHLY and CDR2 FYNNEI. Germline trimming cut 6 bases from V and 10 bases from J; bases unmatched to any gene: 7. The length of the CDR3 is 14 residues. CDR3 in amino acids: CASRVQGALSPLHF. CDR3 in DNA: TGTGCCAGCAGGGTACAGGGGGCATTGTCACCCCTCCACTTT.

In this sample, this clone turned up a few times. The chain uses TRBV10-2 and TRBJ1-5; D remains unclear. Trimming removed 3 bases at V and 7 bases at J, with 7 bases between. Germline CDR1 and CDR2: WSHSY and SAAADI. The CDR3 spans 12 residues. CDR3 in DNA: TGCGCCAGCAGTGACTTCCCCCAGCCCCAGCATTTT. Translation gives CASSDFPQPQHF.

The chain joins TRBV6-6 to TRBJ2-7; the match to TRBD2 covers 13 bases. The CDR3 loop spans 14 amino acids. The J segment lost 7 bases and the V segment lost 5 bases, leaving 5 bases of the junction unmatched. CDR1 and CDR2 from the germline V gene are MNHNY and SVGAGI (reference sequence). The DNA of the CDR3 is TGTGCCAGCAGTGGGGGACTAGCGGGATATGAGCAGTACTTC. This codes for CASSGGLAGYEQYF.

The chain carries TRBV6-5 and TRBJ2-7; weak D call: TRBD1 (5 bases). V was shortened by 5 bases and J by 0 bases, with 11 bases between the two germline ends. Germline V gene data show CDR1 as MNHEY and CDR2 as SVGAGI. The CDR3 consists of 14 residues. The CDR3 DNA reads TGTGCCAGCAGTCACCGAGACAGCTCCTACGAGCAGTACTTC. Residues: CASSHRDSSYEQYF.

This clone has a single count. V gene TRBV10-1 combines with J gene TRBJ2-1; 15 nucleotides line up with TRBD2. Trimming at V came to 5 bases and at J to 7 bases, leaving 3 bases not matched to a gene. The CDR3 runs to 15 residues. Germline CDR1 reads WNHNN; CDR2 reads SYGVQD (reference sequence). CDR3 protein: CASSSGTSGRNEQFF. As DNA, the CDR3 is TGCGCCAGCAGTTCCGGGACTAGCGGGAGGAATGAGCAGTTCTTC.

CDR3 sequence: CASRTGQAFEETQYF. DNA for the CDR3: TGTGCCAGCCGGACGGGACAGGCCTTCGAAGAGACCCAGTACTTC. This chain connects TRBV7-6 to TRBJ2-5; TRBD1 aligns across 8 bases. V gave up 8 bases and J gave up 3 bases; unmatched junction bases: 11. Per the germline V gene, CDR1 is SGHVS and CDR2 is FNYEAQ. The CDR3 sequence is 15 residues long.

This chain uses TRBV30 with TRBJ2-7; TRBD1 is a possible D gene (5 bases). Trimming removed 5 bases from V and 7 bases from J, with 18 bases in between. Germline V CDR1 and CDR2: GTSNPN, SVGIG (reference sequence). The CDR3 runs 13 residues. CDR3 nucleotides: TGTGCCTGGTCTGTCCAGGGTCATCGGGAGCAGTACTTC. Translated: CAWSVQGHREQYF.

V usage is TRBV23-1 and J usage is TRBJ1-5; D is unclear. TRBV23-1 is an open reading frame whose function is uncertain. The V and J ends lost 5 bases and 0 bases respectively, with 11 bases between them. The CDR3 contains 15 residues. DNA of the CDR3: TGCGCCAGCAGTGGTGGGGAGAATAGCAATCAGCCCCAGCATTTT. Protein product: CASSGGENSNQPQHF.

In DNA form, the CDR3 reads TGTGCCAGCAGCTCGGGACAGGGAGGCACTGAAGCTTTCTTT. Protein sequence: CASSSGQGGTEAFF. V is TRBV5-4 and J is TRBJ1-1, with 9 bases lining up with TRBD1. The V segment lost 3 bases and the J segment 4 bases; nucleotides outside the gene matches: 4. The CDR3 has 14 amino acids. Germline CDR1 and CDR2: SGHNT and YYREEE (reference sequence).

On this clone itself: Additional DNA sequences in this sample encode the identical CDR3. The chain recombines TRBV5-5 with TRBJ1-1; D gene ambiguous. The V and J ends lost 2 bases and 5 bases respectively, with 10 bases between them. CDR3 length: 13 residues. Germline CDR1 and CDR2: SGHKS and YYEKEE (reference sequence). The chain's CDR3 is CASSFSRGTEAFF. In DNA form, the CDR3 reads TGTGCCAGCAGCTTTAGCCGGGGAACTGAAGCTTTCTTT.

This chain connects TRBV9 to TRBJ1-2; 7 bases line up with TRBD1. Germline CDR1 and CDR2: SGDLS and YYNGEE. This CDR3 is 16 amino acids long. After removal of 4 bases from V and 7 bases from J, the junction contained 16 bases not matched to a gene. The CDR3 is CASSPRTGGSPSGYTF. The CDR3 DNA follows: TGTGCCAGCAGCCCACGGACAGGAGGGTCCCCCTCTGGCTACACCTTC.

This chain links TRBV7-9 with TRBJ2-2; TRBD2 aligns across 11 bases. V shed 5 bases and J 6 bases; nucleotides not matched to a gene: 5. Germline-derived CDR1 and CDR2 are SEHNR and FQNEAQ (reference sequence). CDR3 length equals 15 residues. CDR3 region: CASSLTSGISGELFF. CDR3 nucleotide sequence: TGTGCCAGCAGCCTGACTAGCGGGATATCCGGGGAGCTGTTTTTT.

This clone was found a few times. The rearrangement uses TRBV3-1 (or the pseudogene TRBV3-2) and TRBJ1-6, with a weak D call TRBD1 (5 bases). Trimming removed 4 bases from V and 8 bases from J, with 6 bases in between. In germline, CDR1 is LGHDT, CDR2 YNNKEL (reference sequence). This CDR3 contains 12 residues. The CDR3 sequence: CASSLRDSPLHF. The DNA for the CDR3 is TGTGCCAGCAGCCTCAGGGATTCACCCCTCCACTTT.

The V gene is TRBV6-1, the J gene TRBJ1-1; D uncertain. V gave up 2 bases and J gave up 0 bases, with 10 bases separating them. The length of the CDR3 is 15 residues. Germline loops: CDR1 MNHNS, CDR2 SASEGT. CDR3 protein: CASSENPEMNTEAFF. The CDR3 DNA reads as TGTGCCAGCAGTGAAAACCCGGAGATGAACACTGAAGCTTTCTTT.

The rearrangement uses TRBV12-3 or TRBV12-4 and TRBJ1-4, with 8 positions matching TRBD1. The CDR3 consists of 12 residues. After removal of 7 bases from V and 8 bases from J, the junction contained 3 bases not matched to a gene. CDR3 sequence: CASNYRGEKLFF. In DNA, the CDR3 is TGTGCCAGCAACTACAGGGGGGAAAAACTGTTTTTT.

J is TRBJ1-2 and V is TRBV6-1; D gene ambiguous. Trimming removed 4 bases at V and 1 base at J, with 16 bases between. This CDR3 comprises 16 residues. CDR1 and CDR2 (germline): MNHNS, SASEGT. Here the CDR3 reads CASSGPGSNLNYGYTF. DNA for the CDR3: TGTGCCAGCAGTGGACCCGGGAGTAACCTTAACTATGGCTACACCTTC.

This sequence joins TRBV2 and TRBJ1-6; TRBD1 aligns across 8 bases. CDR3 length equals 17 residues. Trimming cost V 1 base and J 7 bases; bases outside gene matches: 9. The germline V gene has CDR1 SNHLY and CDR2 FYNNEI. As DNA, the CDR3 is TGTGCCAGCAGTGAAGGGGAGGACAGGGCCGGGAATTCACCCCTCCACTTT. Translated: CASSEGEDRAGNSPLHF. Looking up the rest from reference TRBV2 and TRBJ1-6 gives the full variable domain: EPEVTQTPSHQVTQMGQEVILRCVPISNHLYFYWYRQILGQKVEFLVSFYNNEISEKSEIFDDQFSVERPDGSNFTLKIRSTKLEDSAMYFCASSEGEDRAGNSPLHFGNGTRLTVT.

This sequence joins TRBV9 and TRBJ2-1, with 8 bases lining up with TRBD2. This CDR3 has 17 amino acids. The ends lost 0 bases at V and 1 base at J; junction bases unmatched: 6. The germline V gene has CDR1 SGDLS and CDR2 YYNGEE. CDR3 loop: CASSVVGRGGSYNEQFF. In DNA form, the CDR3 reads TGTGCCAGCAGCGTAGTGGGACGGGGGGGATCCTACAATGAGCAGTTCTTC.

V gene TRBV18 combines with J gene TRBJ1-1; possible D gene TRBD1, 6 bases. In germline, CDR1 is KGHSH, CDR2 LQKENI. This CDR3 spans 15 amino acids. Trimming took 1 base from V and 2 from J, leaving 11 bases between them. Here the CDR3 reads CASSPLAGTNTEAFF. Here the CDR3 DNA reads TGTGCCAGCTCACCACTTGCCGGGACAAACACTGAAGCTTTCTTT.

The CDR3 loop is CASSPLGGGLGYTF. CDR3 nucleotide sequence: TGTGCCAGCAGCCCTCTCGGGGGGGGCCTAGGCTACACCTTC. The chain employs TRBV7-3 and TRBJ1-2, with D maybe TRBD1 (6 bases). The CDR3 covers 14 residues. Germline V CDR1 and CDR2: SGHTA, FQGTGA. V was pared by 5 bases and J by 8 bases, with 18 bases between.

The V call is TRBV29-1, the J call TRBJ2-7, with D possibly matching TRBD2 (5 bases). Germline loops: CDR1 SQVTM, CDR2 ANQGSEA. Trimming removed 5 bases at V and 7 bases at J, with 12 bases between. CDR3 size: 11 residues. The CDR3 loop reads CSVRSGGEQYF. Written as DNA, the CDR3 is TGCAGCGTTCGGTCCGGCGGGGAGCAGTACTTC.

CDR3 residues: CASRTGGPGELFF. In nucleotides, the CDR3 is TGTGCCAGCAGGACAGGGGGGCCCGGGGAGCTGTTTTTT. The chain employs TRBV27 and TRBJ2-2; TRBD1 matches at 9 bases. Germline V CDR1 and CDR2: MNHEY, SMNVEV (reference sequence). The trim removed 6 bases at V and 6 bases at J, leaving 2 bases unmatched. The CDR3 is made up of 13 amino acids.